This T cell receptor beta chain was captured by sequencing in a study of blood T cell repertoires in COVID-19. Study-level background: Acute and convalescent COVID-19 specimens originated in the United States, Italy and Spain.

Profiling relied on immunoSEQ multiplex PCR, and the TCRdb table lists in-frame clones only, not all of them. The data hold 240,000 or so clones, with roughly 90% observed a single time. The CDR3 runs 12 residues. Germline V gene lookup returns CDR1 SEHNR and CDR2 FQNEAQ (reference sequence). Trimming removed 4 bases from V and 5 bases from J, with 6 bases in between. The sequence derives from a man aged 55 to 69 with acute or convalescent COVID-19. The chain is built from TRBV7-9 and TRBJ1-5; D is unclear. The sequenced material came from peripheral blood. The CDR3 loop is CASSSSDQPQHF. The CDR3 DNA reads TGTGCCAGCAGCTCCTCCGATCAGCCCCAGCATTTT. The full variable domain, completed using reference TRBV7-9 and TRBJ1-5, is DTGVSQNPRHKITKRGQNVTFRCDPISEHNRLYWYRQTLGQGPEFLTYFQNEAQLEKSRLLSDRFSAERPKGSFSTLEIQRTEQGDSAMYLCASSSSDQPQHFGDGTRLSIL.